A single T cell receptor (beta chain) is shown here with its context. The antigen is not known. This entry is derived from a study of T cell repertoires in cytomegalovirus infection. TCRdb analysed the reads with MiXCR anew, one entry per CDR3 protein. The table shows around 900,000 distinct CDR3 sequences, with approximately 30% occurring only once. Broader study findings: Dominant in the ex vivo response were TCR beta clonotypes restricted by HLA-C and specific for CMV.

The source material was cultured CD8+ T cells from PBMCs, sampled from culture after CMV antigen stimulation. The origin of this receptor is a human donor in good health (CMV status not recorded). Some clones in this sample may be carry-over from other donors' samples.

The CDR3 DNA sequence: TGTGCCAGCAGCCTGGGGACTAGCGGGGGGGCAGCAGATACGCAGTATTTT. Amino acids: CASSLGTSGGAADTQYF. The chain recombines TRBV11-3 with TRBJ2-3; 16 bases match TRBD2. Germline V CDR1 and CDR2: SGHNT, YENEEA. After removal of 5 bases from V and 4 bases from J, the junction contained 6 bases not matched to a gene. This CDR3 contains 17 residues.